The entry below gives a single TCR beta chain sequence along with its context. Its antigen is unidentified. Germline V gene lookup returns CDR1 MNHEY and CDR2 SVGAGI. The V and J ends lost 5 bases and 2 bases, in that order; junction bases with no gene match: 5. The CDR3 has 14 amino acids. Assay used: immunoSEQ multiplex PCR; TCRdb lists only in-frame clones, some missing. The sample has 150,000 or so clones, roughly 80% seen once. The sample is drawn from a study of cytotoxic CD8 clonotypes in ibrutinib-treated CLL. In the study overall: Overall, 24 responses were partial and 2 complete; following median around 70 months, about 15 patients stayed remitted and about twelve progressed. Sequenced samples delivered averages of around 250,000 productive templates and 80,000 to 100,000 productive rearrangements.

Study results and caveats: Clonality climbed at ibrutinib response, then dropped toward baseline at progression. Baseline clonality exceeded age-matched healthy donors and tracked circulating CD8+ T-cell counts.

The gene calls are TRBV6-5 and TRBJ2-7; 8 positions agree with TRBD1. The TCR originated in a human donor with chronic lymphocytic leukemia. Sequencing used PBMCs, obtained after 12 months of ibrutinib treatment. CDR3 nucleotide sequence: TGTGCCAGCAGTCCGGGACAGGACACCTACGAGCAGTACTTC. Translated, it gives CASSPGQDTYEQYF.